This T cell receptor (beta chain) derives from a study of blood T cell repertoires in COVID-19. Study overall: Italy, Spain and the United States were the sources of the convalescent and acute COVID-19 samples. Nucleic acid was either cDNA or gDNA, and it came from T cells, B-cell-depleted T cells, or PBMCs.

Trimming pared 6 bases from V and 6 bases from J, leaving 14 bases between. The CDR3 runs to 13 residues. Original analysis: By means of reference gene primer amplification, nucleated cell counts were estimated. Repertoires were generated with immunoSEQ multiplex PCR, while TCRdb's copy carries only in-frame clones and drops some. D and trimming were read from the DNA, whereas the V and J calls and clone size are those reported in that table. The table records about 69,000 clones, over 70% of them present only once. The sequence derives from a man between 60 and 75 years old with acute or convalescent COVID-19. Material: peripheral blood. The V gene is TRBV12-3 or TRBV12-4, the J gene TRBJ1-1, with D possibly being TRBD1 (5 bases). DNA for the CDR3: TGTGCCAGCAGAATCGAGGGGAGGCCTGAAGCTTTCTTT. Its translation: CASRIEGRPEAFF.